The 8 T cell receptor beta chains below all came from one sample that was sequenced in a study of blood T cells in healthy people across ages. A second PCR of 7 to 11 cycles used a sample-barcoded 5' primer and a J-beta primer mix. In TCRdb, the 5' RACE reads were re-called with MiXCR into one record per CDR3 protein. Of about a million distinct CDR3 sequences detected, more than 30% appear once; the ten largest clones hold about 12%. The source material was blood. The source of these receptors is a man younger than 35 in good health.

The chain has TRBV5-1 and TRBJ2-7; 7 nucleotides line up with TRBD1. V trimming: 4 bases; J trimming: 1 base; junction bases outside the gene matches: 8. Germline V gives CDR1 SGHRS, CDR2 YFSETQ. The CDR3 loop spans 15 amino acids. DNA for the CDR3: TGCGCCAGCAGCCTTCTACAGGGGCCTTCCTACGAGCAGTACTTC. Its protein is CASSLLQGPSYEQYF.

This clonotype has only a few counts. This sequence joins TRBV20-1 and TRBJ2-5, with D perhaps matching TRBD2 (7 bases). CDR3 size: 12 residues. Between the trimmed V and J ends, which lost 3 bases and 6 bases, there was a span of 11 bases. The V gene's germline CDR1 is DFQATT and CDR2 SNEGSKA (reference sequence). CDR3 loop: CSASLGGQTQYF. CDR3 bases: TGCAGTGCTAGTTTGGGGGGGCAGACCCAGTACTTC.

The chain employs TRBV20-1 and TRBJ1-2, with a possible D match to TRBD1 (6 bases). V lost 3 bases and J lost 5, with 10 bases in between. This CDR3 spans 12 amino acids. Germline values: CDR1 DFQATT, CDR2 SNEGSKA (reference sequence). CDR3: CSASRGRYGYTF. The CDR3 DNA sequence: TGCAGTGCTAGCAGGGGTCGGTATGGCTACACCTTC.

This clonotype was detected a few times. CDR3 region: CASSLQAPNEKLFF. CDR3 nucleotides: TGTGCCAGCAGCTTACAGGCTCCCAATGAAAAACTGTTTTTT. The chain links TRBV5-6 to TRBJ1-4; possibly TRBD1 for D (5 bases). The CDR3 length is 14 residues. Germline CDR1 is SGHDT and CDR2 is YYEEEE. V was trimmed by 2 bases and J by 5 bases, leaving 10 bases between them.

This clonotype came up a few times. The genes are TRBV20-1 and TRBJ1-2; no definite D call. The germline CDR1 and CDR2 sequences are DFQATT and SNEGSKA (reference sequence). The CDR3 runs 11 residues. V lost 5 bases, J lost 8 bases, and 12 bases lay in between. This chain's CDR3 is CSAFGPSGYTF. CDR3 DNA sequence: TGCAGTGCTTTCGGACCTTCGGGCTACACCTTC.

The rearrangement links TRBV12-3 or TRBV12-4 to TRBJ2-2; maybe TRBD2 (5 bases). The CDR3 length is 13 residues. Deletions cut 3 bases from V and 7 bases from J, with 9 bases between. CDR3 sequence: CASSFEGNGELFF. As DNA, the CDR3 is TGTGCCAGCAGTTTTGAGGGAAACGGGGAGCTGTTTTTT.

The V call is TRBV5-1, the J call TRBJ1-1, with D maybe TRBD1 (6 bases). The CDR3 runs to 16 residues. The germline V and J ends were trimmed by 3 bases and 1 base, with 16 bases remaining between them. Germline CDR1 and CDR2: SGHRS and YFSETQ. This chain's CDR3 is CASSSARGTQNTEAFF. The CDR3 nucleotides are TGCGCCAGCAGCTCGGCCAGGGGCACCCAGAACACTGAAGCTTTCTTT. Using reference TRBV5-1 and TRBJ1-1 for the parts outside the CDR3, the full variable domain is KAGVTQTPRYLIKTRGQQVTLSCSPISGHRSVSWYQQTPGQGLQFLFEYFSETQRNKGNFPGRFSGRQFSNSRSEMNVSTLELGDSALYLCASSSARGTQNTEAFFGQGTRLTVV.

The chain is built from TRBV27 and TRBJ2-7, with TRBD1 as a possible D gene (6 bases). The CDR3 has 14 amino acids. Looked up from germline, CDR1 is MNHEY and CDR2 is SMNVEV (reference sequence). V was pared by 2 bases and J by 3 bases, with 11 bases between. In DNA, the CDR3 is TGTGCCAGCAGTTTAGGACAGTACCGCTACGAGCAGTACTTC. The encoded protein is CASSLGQYRYEQYF.